The 12 T cell receptor beta chains below were found in one sample sequenced in a study of early T cells in non-severe SARS-CoV-2 infection. TCRdb reprocessed the 5' RACE reads via MiXCR and lists one record per CDR3 protein. In the table there are fewer than 70,000 distinct CDR3 sequences, roughly an eighth of which are singletons. The material sequenced was whole blood. The receptors come from an adult who was a healthcare worker with PCR-confirmed SARS-CoV-2 infection or an uninfected control (not recorded which).

This clonotype was seen many times. The CDR3 sequence is CASSWGSLGYTF. The CDR3 DNA reads TGTGCCAGCAGTTGGGGATCATTGGGCTACACCTTC. The J gene is TRBJ1-2, the V gene TRBV28, with D unresolved. The CDR3 has 12 residues. The germline V gene encodes CDR1 MDHEN and CDR2 SYDVKM. Trimming cost V 4 bases and J 8 bases, with 11 bases left between them.

The V gene is TRBV7-9, the J gene TRBJ2-1; TRBD2 agrees at 9 bases. The germline gives CDR1 SEHNR, CDR2 FQNEAQ (reference sequence). CDR3 size: 14 residues. The trim removed 6 bases at V and 8 bases at J, leaving 8 bases unmatched. The CDR3 DNA follows: TGTGCCAGCAGGCCTGGACTAGCGAGGGATGAGCAGTTCTTC. Translation gives CASRPGLARDEQFF. Variable domain in full (rest from reference TRBV7-9 and TRBJ2-1): DTGVSQNPRHKITKRGQNVTFRCDPISEHNRLYWYRQTLGQGPEFLTYFQNEAQLEKSRLLSDRFSAERPKGSFSTLEIQRTEQGDSAMYLCASRPGLARDEQFFGPGTRLTVL.

This clonotype has just a few counts. The chain carries TRBV11-2 and TRBJ2-5; perhaps TRBD1 as D (6 bases). Trimming removed 5 bases at V and 0 bases at J, with 13 bases between. Germline-derived CDR1 and CDR2 are SGHAT and FQNNGV. The CDR3 spans 15 residues. The CDR3 region has the DNA TGTGCCAGCAGCCCAATTGACAGGAACCAAGAGACCCAGTACTTC. This codes for CASSPIDRNQETQYF.

This clonotype appeared many times. The rearrangement uses TRBV29-1 and TRBJ2-1; D gene unclear. Germline values: CDR1 SQVTM, CDR2 ANQGSEA. V was cut by 1 base and J by 9 bases, with 10 bases left in between. The CDR3 runs 12 residues. This CDR3 reads CSVEVVQAEQFF. The CDR3 bases are TGCAGCGTTGAAGTCGTTCAGGCTGAGCAGTTCTTC.

Many counts were recorded for this clonotype. V usage is TRBV4-2 and J usage is TRBJ2-2, with 11 bases that match TRBD2. CDR1 and CDR2 from the germline V gene are LGHNA and YNFKEQ. V was pared by 3 bases and J by 4 bases, with 16 bases of the junction left unmatched. This CDR3 contains 20 residues. The chain's CDR3 is CASSHALSLAGGPGTGELFF. In DNA form, the CDR3 reads TGTGCCAGCAGCCATGCCCTGTCCTTAGCGGGGGGGCCGGGCACCGGGGAGCTGTTTTTT.

The rearrangement joins TRBV7-8 to TRBJ1-2; D gene uncertain. From germline, CDR1 is SGHVS and CDR2 FQNEAQ. Deletions cut 4 bases from V and 1 base from J, with 7 bases between. The CDR3 extends over 13 amino acids. The CDR3 nucleotides read TGTGCCAGCAGCTCGGAAAATAACTATGGCTACACCTTC. Translated: CASSSENNYGYTF.

This clonotype was detected many times. The chain joins TRBV5-1 to TRBJ1-1, with D perhaps matching TRBD1 (5 bases). The CDR3 covers 14 residues. Germline CDR1 is SGHRS and CDR2 is YFSETQ. Between the trimmed V and J ends, which lost 2 bases and 0 bases, there was a span of 8 bases. In DNA form, the CDR3 reads TGCGCCAGCAGCTTACTGGGACTGAACACTGAAGCTTTCTTT. It is translated as CASSLLGLNTEAFF.

This clonotype was recorded at least ten times. The chain is built from TRBV12-3 or TRBV12-4 and TRBJ2-7, with D tentatively TRBD1 (6 bases). CDR3 size: 15 residues. Trimming took 7 bases from V and 0 from J, leaving 16 bases between them. CDR3 DNA sequence: TGTGCCAGCACCCTGTCCGGACAGTACTCCTACGAGCAGTACTTC. The encoded protein is CASTLSGQYSYEQYF.

This clonotype was picked up a small number of times. The chain employs TRBV3-1 and TRBJ2-3; 8 bases line up with TRBD1. Germline loops: CDR1 LGHDT, CDR2 YNNKEL (reference sequence). This CDR3 has 15 residues. The junction had 3 bases not matched to a gene; V was cut back by 0 bases and J by 4 bases. CDR3 nucleotides: TGTGCCAGCAGCCAAGAGGACAGGGCGGCAGATACGCAGTATTTT. It codes for CASSQEDRAADTQYF.

A few counts support this clonotype. The V call is TRBV28, the J call TRBJ2-3; D not certain. Germline values: CDR1 MDHEN, CDR2 SYDVKM. This CDR3 contains 12 residues. The ends were cut back, 11 bases at V and 1 base at J, with 10 bases in the middle. The CDR3 loop is CAASGRTDTQYF. DNA for the CDR3: TGTGCCGCCTCGGGCCGCACAGATACGCAGTATTTT.

This clonotype was detected a few times. The chain uses TRBV5-5 and TRBJ1-1, with TRBD1 identical over 7 bases. With V trimmed by 3 bases and J by 5 bases, 10 bases remained unmatched. Germline V gene sequence: CDR1 SGHKS, CDR2 YYEKEE (reference sequence). This CDR3 region has 15 residues. The CDR3: CASSSLQGRGTEAFF. CDR3 bases: TGTGCCAGCAGCTCCTTACAGGGGCGGGGGACTGAAGCTTTCTTT.

This clonotype was counted ten times or more. Here the CDR3 DNA reads TGTGCCTGGATGGCAGGGGCAAAGGAGCAGTACTTC. Its protein is CAWMAGAKEQYF. The V gene is TRBV30, the J gene TRBJ2-7, with D maybe TRBD1 (6 bases). Germline V lookup: CDR1 GTSNPN, CDR2 SVGIG (reference sequence). Deletions cut 4 bases from V and 7 bases from J, with 14 bases between. CDR3 size: 12 residues.